The T cell receptor beta chain under discussion was sequenced for a study of blood T cell repertoires in COVID-19 (dated by TCRdb to about 2020). About the study as a whole: Collaborator samples came from the United States, Italy and Spain and covered acute and convalescent phases of COVID-19. The prospective study material was composed of cDNA or gDNA derived from T cells, B-cell-depleted T cells, or PBMCs. Subjects who had been exposed to COVID-19, were actively infected with it, or had recovered from it provided the deeply sampled blood TCRbeta repertoires that made up the dataset. The repertoires were made available in a free public database intended to serve as a resource for research on the immune response to SARS-CoV-2. The samples were drawn from the first 160 participants of the ongoing ImmuneRACE study and from under 1,500 subjects provided by 6 global collaborators. The sample metadata nearly always contained a de-identified subject ID, COVID-19 status, age in years and sex. Where available, HLA class I and class II types were taken from metadata supplied by the sample provider and were not determined by assay-based typing.

TCRbeta CDR3 regions were amplified from genomic DNA using the immunoSEQ Assay, a bias-controlled multiplex PCR. The published analysis was carried out like this. Within the assay, amplification of reference gene primers was used to estimate how many nucleated cells each sample contained. To quantify the absolute abundance of each unique TCRbeta CDR3 rearrangement, sequence reads were collapsed and filtered. For each sample, productive Simpson clonality was calculated as the square root of Simpson's diversity index across productive rearrangements. As stored in TCRdb, this immuneACCESS dataset retains in-frame rearrangements with V and J assigned. A fraction of the clones does not appear; measured against another copy, unresolved V genes explain less than half of the discrepancy, and the remainder lacks a known reason. That table furnishes V, J and clone size, whereas the DNA furnished D and trimming. The sample profile shows under 150,000 clones; about nine tenths of them were found once. Approximately 1.9% of the sample rests with the top ten.

The collaborating institutions used their own protocols to collect whole blood in K2EDTA tubes. For TCRbeta analysis, collaborators shipped samples in one of three forms: frozen whole blood, isolated PBMCs, or DNA extracted from either of those sample types. Here is what the overall study found, with its caveats: Clinical and demographic metadata were provided uncurated, with the amount varying by source and participant.

With respect to this clone: Its antigen has not been determined. No much larger clone exists at a distance of one base, and base qualities are not known.

The sequencing sample was made of peripheral blood. This TCR was sampled from a human donor with active COVID-19. The donor label of this sample is uncertain.

The nucleotide sequence is TGTGCCAGCACCTCCGTAAAGCGGGTATACAATGAGCAGTTCTTC. This sequence encodes CASTSVKRVYNEQFF. The sequence is built from TRBV7-8 and TRBJ2-1, and TRBD2 may be the D gene, going by 6 matching bases. The CDR3 goes from the cysteine to the phenylalanine over 15 residues. Only CDR3 DNA is held: 45 bases, read in frame from base 1. Cut back by 7 bases and 4 bases, the V and J ends lie 17 bases apart. CDR1 SGHVS and CDR2 FQNEAQ were looked up in the germline V gene.